This entry concerns a single T cell receptor beta chain. Original methodology: Nucleated cell number was recorded as an estimate derived from reference gene primer amplification. The protocol was immunoSEQ multiplex PCR, while the TCRdb copy is restricted to in-frame clones and leaves out a portion. V and J calls and clone size are as listed in that table; D and trimming were resolved from the DNA. The table lists about 130,000 clones, 85% of them singletons, with under 7% in the top ten. This specimen comes from a study of blood T cell repertoires in COVID-19. Study in general: The United States, Italy and Spain provided the acute and convalescent COVID-19 samples. Nucleic acid was either cDNA or gDNA, and it came from T cells, B-cell-depleted T cells, or PBMCs.

The CDR3 runs 17 residues. Between the trimmed V and J ends, which lost 0 bases and 2 bases, there was a span of 17 bases. Germline-derived CDR1 and CDR2 are SGHRS and YFSETQ. The chain joins TRBV5-1 to TRBJ2-5; the D gene is possibly TRBD2 (6 bases). Source material: peripheral blood. The receptor's source is a man older than 75 with active or convalescent COVID-19. CDR3 sequence: CASSLAVVAEVQETQYF. CDR3 DNA sequence: TGCGCCAGCAGCTTGGCCGTGGTAGCGGAGGTACAAGAGACCCAGTACTTC.